Below are 5 T cell receptor beta chains sequenced from a single sample in a study of cytomegalovirus exposure and HLA in healthy donors. This table comes from immunoSEQ multiplex PCR, and its TCRdb copy is limited to in-frame clones, with some not included. This sample has approximately 200,000 clones, with 65% to 90% found just once. Material for sequencing was PBMCs. The receptors shown here come from a woman in her 30s in good health and CMV-seropositive.

This chain connects TRBV28 to TRBJ1-2, with 7 positions matching TRBD1. The CDR3 sequence is 11 residues long. V shed 6 bases and J 10 bases; nucleotides not matched to a gene: 5. CDR1 is MDHEN and CDR2 is SYDVKM in the germline V gene. As DNA, the CDR3 is TGTGCCAGCAGAAGACAGGGTGACTACACCTTC. It is translated as CASRRQGDYTF.

The chain uses TRBV7-9 and TRBJ2-7; 9 positions match TRBD2. Trimming took 6 bases from V and 8 from J; bases not matched to a gene: 8. The CDR3 consists of 13 residues. Germline V lookup: CDR1 SEHNR, CDR2 FQNEAQ (reference sequence). The CDR3 coding sequence is TGTGCCAGCAGTTCCGGGACTAGCTCTCAGCAGTACTTC. Translated, it gives CASSSGTSSQQYF.

This sequence joins TRBV27 and TRBJ2-3; 11 bases agree with TRBD2. The germline gives CDR1 MNHEY, CDR2 SMNVEV (reference sequence). This CDR3 comprises 17 residues. Unmatched junction bases numbered 7, after V lost 5 bases and J lost 0 bases. CDR3 in amino acids: CASSPTSGRASTDTQYF. DNA of the CDR3: TGTGCCAGCAGTCCTACTAGCGGGAGAGCCAGCACAGATACGCAGTATTTT.

The chain employs TRBV9 and TRBJ2-3; 9 nucleotides line up with TRBD2. Germline values: CDR1 SGDLS, CDR2 YYNGEE. J was trimmed by 2 bases and V by 1 base; bases with no gene match: 5. CDR3 length: 16 residues. In DNA form, the CDR3 reads TGTGCCAGCAGCGTACCTGCGGGAGGGAACACAGATACGCAGTATTTT. This sequence encodes CASSVPAGGNTDTQYF.

The V gene is TRBV5-6, the J gene TRBJ2-7; D perhaps matches TRBD1 (5 bases). The germline V and J ends were trimmed by 4 bases and 5 bases, with 7 bases remaining between them. The CDR3 is 11 residues long. Germline-derived CDR1 and CDR2 are SGHDT and YYEEEE. The CDR3 sequence: CASSVTDEQYF. CDR3 in DNA: TGTGCCAGCAGCGTGACAGACGAGCAGTACTTC.